This T cell receptor (beta chain) is from a study of OX40 agonist ivuxolimab in advanced cancers. About the research overall: Subjects had a mean age of roughly 60 years, with a range of about 20 to 85; more than 70% were male. Patients with prior anti-PD-1, anti-PD-L1 or anti-CTLA-4 therapy were eligible; 40% had some.

Repertoires were generated with immunoSEQ multiplex PCR, while TCRdb's copy carries only in-frame clones and drops some. The table includes around 64,000 clones, 84% detected once. With baseline, cycle 4 day 1, and cycle 7 day 1 as timepoints, blood was sampled. The CDR3 loop spans 14 amino acids. Germline V gene sequence: CDR1 SNHLY, CDR2 FYNNEI. V gave up 6 bases and J gave up 7 bases, with 16 bases separating them. The clonotype comes from an adult with an advanced solid tumor such as melanoma, head and neck, liver or kidney cancer. The input for sequencing was CD4+ or CD8+ T cells sorted from blood, taken in a trial of the OX40 agonist ivuxolimab. The chain employs TRBV2 and TRBJ2-1; D remains unclear. The chain's CDR3 is CASRTGGLGNEQFF. The CDR3 bases are TGTGCCAGCAGGACCGGCGGTTTAGGGAATGAGCAGTTCTTC.